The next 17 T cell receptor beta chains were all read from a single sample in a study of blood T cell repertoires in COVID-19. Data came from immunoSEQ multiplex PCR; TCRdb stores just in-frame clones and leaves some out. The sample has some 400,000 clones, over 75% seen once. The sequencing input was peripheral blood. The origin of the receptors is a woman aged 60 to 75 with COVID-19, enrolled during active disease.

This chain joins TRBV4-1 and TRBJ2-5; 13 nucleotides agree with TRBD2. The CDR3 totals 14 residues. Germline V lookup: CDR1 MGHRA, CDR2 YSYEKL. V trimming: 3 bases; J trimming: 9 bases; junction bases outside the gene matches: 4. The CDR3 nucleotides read TGCGCCAGCAGCCACCCACTAGCGGGGGGGTCCCAGTACTTC. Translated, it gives CASSHPLAGGSQYF.

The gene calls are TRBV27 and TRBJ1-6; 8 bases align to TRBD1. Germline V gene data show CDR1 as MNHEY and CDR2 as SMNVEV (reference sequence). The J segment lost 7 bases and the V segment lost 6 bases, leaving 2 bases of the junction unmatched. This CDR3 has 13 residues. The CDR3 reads CASRDRVNSPLHF. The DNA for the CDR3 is TGTGCCAGCAGGGACAGGGTAAATTCACCCCTCCACTTT.

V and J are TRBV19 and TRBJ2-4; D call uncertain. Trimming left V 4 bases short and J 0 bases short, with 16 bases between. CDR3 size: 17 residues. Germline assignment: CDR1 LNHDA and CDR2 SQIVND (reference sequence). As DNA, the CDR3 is TGTGCCAGTAGTACCTCTACGACAAGATTAGCCAAAAACATTCAGTACTTC. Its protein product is CASSTSTTRLAKNIQYF. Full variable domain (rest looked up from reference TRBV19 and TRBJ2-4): DGGITQSPKYLFRKEGQNVTLSCEQNLNHDAMYWYRQDPGQGLRLIYYSQIVNDFQKGDIAEGYSVSREKKESFPLTVTSAQKNPTAFYLCASSTSTTRLAKNIQYFGAGTRLSVL.

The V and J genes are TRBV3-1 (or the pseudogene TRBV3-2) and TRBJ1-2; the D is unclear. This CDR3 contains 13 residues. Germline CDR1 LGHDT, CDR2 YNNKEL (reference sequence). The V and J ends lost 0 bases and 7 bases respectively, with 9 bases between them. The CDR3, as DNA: TGTGCCAGCAGCCAAGATTTGTCCGTTGGCTACACCTTC. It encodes CASSQDLSVGYTF.

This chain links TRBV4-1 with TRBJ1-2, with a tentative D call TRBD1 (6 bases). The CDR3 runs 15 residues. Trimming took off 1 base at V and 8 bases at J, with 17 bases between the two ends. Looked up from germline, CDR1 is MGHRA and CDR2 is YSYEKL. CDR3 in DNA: TGCGCCAGCAGCCAAGGTTGGGGACACGACGGGGGCTACACCTTC. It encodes CASSQGWGHDGGYTF.

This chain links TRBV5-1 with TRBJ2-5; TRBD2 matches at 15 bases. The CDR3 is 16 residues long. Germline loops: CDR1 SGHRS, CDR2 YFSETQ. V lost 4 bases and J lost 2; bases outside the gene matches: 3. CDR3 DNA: TGCGCCAGCAGCGCAGGGACTAGCGGGGGGCAAGAGACCCAGTACTTC. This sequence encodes CASSAGTSGGQETQYF.

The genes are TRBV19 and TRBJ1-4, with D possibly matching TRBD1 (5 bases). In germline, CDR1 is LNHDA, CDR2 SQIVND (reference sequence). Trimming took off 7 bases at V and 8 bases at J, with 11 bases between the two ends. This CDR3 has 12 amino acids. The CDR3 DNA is TGTGCCAGTAAAGGGGTAGGAGAAAAACTGTTTTTT. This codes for CASKGVGEKLFF.

CDR3 region: CSTWDRNTEAFF. The CDR3 DNA reads TGCAGCACGTGGGACAGAAACACTGAAGCTTTCTTT. The chain recombines TRBV29-1 with TRBJ1-1; 7 positions agree with TRBD1. Germline loops: CDR1 SQVTM, CDR2 ANQGSEA. The trim removed 8 bases at V and 2 bases at J, leaving 5 bases unmatched. The CDR3 has 12 residues.

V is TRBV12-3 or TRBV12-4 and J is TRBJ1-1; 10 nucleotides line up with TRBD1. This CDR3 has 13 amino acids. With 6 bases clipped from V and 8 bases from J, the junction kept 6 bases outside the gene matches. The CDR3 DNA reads TGTGCCAGCAGACGACAGGGGGCAATAGAAGCTTTCTTT. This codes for CASRRQGAIEAFF.

As DNA, the CDR3 is TGTGCCAGCAGCTTAGGCCTCCGCAGCTCTGGGGCCAACGTCCTGACTTTC. Its protein product is CASSLGLRSSGANVLTF. The V call is TRBV13, the J call TRBJ2-6; no reliable D call. The length of the CDR3 is 17 residues. The germline V gene has CDR1 PRHDT and CDR2 FYEKMQ (reference sequence). V gave up 0 bases and J gave up 0 bases, with 9 bases separating them.

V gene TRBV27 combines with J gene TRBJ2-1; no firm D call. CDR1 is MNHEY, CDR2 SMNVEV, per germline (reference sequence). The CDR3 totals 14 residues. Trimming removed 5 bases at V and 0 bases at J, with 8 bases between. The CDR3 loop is CASSPISSYNEQFF. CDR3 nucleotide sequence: TGTGCCAGCAGTCCGATTAGCTCCTACAATGAGCAGTTCTTC.

The CDR3 nucleotides are TGTGCCAGCAGTGAAGTGGCCGCCTCCTACGAGCAGTACTTC. This codes for CASSEVAASYEQYF. The J gene is TRBJ2-7, the V gene TRBV2; no reliable D call. The CDR3 covers 14 residues. CDR1 is SNHLY and CDR2 is FYNNEI in the germline V gene. Trimming stripped 1 base from V and 0 bases from J, with 7 bases between. Based on the CDR3 plus reference TRBV2 and TRBJ2-7, the full variable domain is EPEVTQTPSHQVTQMGQEVILRCVPISNHLYFYWYRQILGQKVEFLVSFYNNEISEKSEIFDDQFSVERPDGSNFTLKIRSTKLEDSAMYFCASSEVAASYEQYFGPGTRLTVT.

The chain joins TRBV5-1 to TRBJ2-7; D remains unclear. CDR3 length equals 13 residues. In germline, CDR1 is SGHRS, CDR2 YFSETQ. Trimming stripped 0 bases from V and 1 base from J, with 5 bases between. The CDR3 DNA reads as TGCGCCAGCAGCTTGGCACAGTCCTACGAGCAGTACTTC. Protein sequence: CASSLAQSYEQYF.

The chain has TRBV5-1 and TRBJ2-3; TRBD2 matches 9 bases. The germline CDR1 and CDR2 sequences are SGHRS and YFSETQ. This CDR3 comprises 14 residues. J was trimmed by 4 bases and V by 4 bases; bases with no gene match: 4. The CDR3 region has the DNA TGCGCCAGCAGCGATAGCGGGGGTGCAGATACGCAGTATTTT. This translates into CASSDSGGADTQYF.

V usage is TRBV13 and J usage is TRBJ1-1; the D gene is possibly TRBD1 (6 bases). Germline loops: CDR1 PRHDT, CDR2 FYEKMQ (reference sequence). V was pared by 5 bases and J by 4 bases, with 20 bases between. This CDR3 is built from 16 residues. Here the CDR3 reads CASSPRGNRGFTEAFF. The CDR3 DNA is TGTGCCAGCAGCCCTAGGGGGAATAGGGGGTTCACTGAAGCTTTCTTT.

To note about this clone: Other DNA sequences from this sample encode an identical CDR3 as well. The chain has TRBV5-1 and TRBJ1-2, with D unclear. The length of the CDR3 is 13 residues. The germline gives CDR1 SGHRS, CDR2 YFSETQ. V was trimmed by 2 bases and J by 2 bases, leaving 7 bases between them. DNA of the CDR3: TGCGCCAGCAGCTTTGGCGGGAACTATGGCTACACCTTC. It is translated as CASSFGGNYGYTF.

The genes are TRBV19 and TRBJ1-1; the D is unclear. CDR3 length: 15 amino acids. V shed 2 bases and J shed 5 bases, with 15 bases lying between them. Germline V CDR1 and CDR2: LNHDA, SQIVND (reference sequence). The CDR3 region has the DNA TGTGCCAGTAGTATAAAGGCGGGGAGAAGAACTGAAGCTTTCTTT. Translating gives CASSIKAGRRTEAFF.